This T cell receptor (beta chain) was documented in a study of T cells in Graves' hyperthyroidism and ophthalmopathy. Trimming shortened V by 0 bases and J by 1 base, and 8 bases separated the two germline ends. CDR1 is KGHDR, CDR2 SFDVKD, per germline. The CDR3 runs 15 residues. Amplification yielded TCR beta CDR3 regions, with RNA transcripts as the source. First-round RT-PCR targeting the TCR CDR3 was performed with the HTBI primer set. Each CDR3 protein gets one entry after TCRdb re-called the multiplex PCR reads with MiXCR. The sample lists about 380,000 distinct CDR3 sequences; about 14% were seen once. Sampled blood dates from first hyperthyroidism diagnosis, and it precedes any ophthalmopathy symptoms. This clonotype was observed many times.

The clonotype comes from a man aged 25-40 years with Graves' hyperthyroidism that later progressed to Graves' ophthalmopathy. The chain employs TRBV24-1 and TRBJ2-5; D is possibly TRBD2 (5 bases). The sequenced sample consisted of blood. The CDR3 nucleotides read TGTGCCACCAGTGATTTGGAGGGATCCCAAGAGACCCAGTACTTC. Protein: CATSDLEGSQETQYF.